The 24 T cell receptor beta chains given below trace back to one sample, sequenced in a study of blood T cells in healthy people across ages. PCR was performed a second time for about 7 to 11 cycles using a sample-barcoded 5' primer and a J-beta primer mix. TCRdb itself ran the 5' RACE reads through MiXCR, one entry per CDR3 protein. The data show around 1,000,000 distinct CDR3 sequences, roughly 24% seen once. These data also formed part of another study, on T cells of mothers and their children.

The source material was blood. The receptors shown here come from a girl aged 2-10 years in good health.

The rearrangement uses TRBV21-1 and TRBJ2-5; the table's D call of TRBD1 was not tested on the DNA. TRBV21-1 is tagged as a pseudogene. The length of the CDR3 is 11 residues. CDR3 loop: CPRTDQETQYF. The CDR3 DNA reads TGTCCTCGGACAGACCAAGAGACCCAGTACTTC.

The chain links TRBV6-6 to TRBJ2-1; D perhaps matches TRBD1 (6 bases). Matching the DNA end better, TRBJ2-7 makes the J call doubtful. Per germline, CDR1 MNHNY and CDR2 SVGAGI (reference sequence). This CDR3 is built from 14 residues. The DNA of the CDR3 is TGTGCCAGCGCGGTTCAAGGACAGACCTACGAGCAGTACTTC. Protein: CASAVQGQTYEQYF.

The V call is TRBV29-1, the J call TRBJ2-2; D perhaps matches TRBD2 (5 bases). The CDR3 contains 14 residues. The germline V gene has CDR1 SQVTM and CDR2 ANQGSEA. V lost 7 bases to trimming and J lost 3 bases, with 15 bases between them. The CDR3 reads CSAFGAADTGELFF. CDR3 bases: TGCAGCGCCTTCGGAGCGGCGGACACCGGGGAGCTGTTTTTT.

This clonotype was counted between two and nine times. The chain employs TRBV20-1 and TRBJ2-5; 8 nucleotides agree with TRBD1. Germline CDR1 DFQATT, CDR2 SNEGSKA (reference sequence). This CDR3 has 11 amino acids. The CDR3 nucleotides read TGCAGCGCGGGACAGGATGAGACCCAGTACTTC. This translates into CSAGQDETQYF.

This clonotype came up a few times. The chain recombines TRBV14 with TRBJ2-7; 7 bases match TRBD1. The CDR3 runs to 14 residues. The V segment lost 8 bases and the J segment 2 bases; nucleotides outside the gene matches: 9. The germline CDR1 and CDR2 sequences are SGHDN and FVKESK. For the CDR3, the DNA is TGTGCCAGCCAACGGGGACAGAGACCCTACGAGCAGTACTTC. Amino acids: CASQRGQRPYEQYF.

As for this clonotype: Sequence at one end of the junction differs from germline and may be a read error. The chain has TRBV7-7 and TRBJ2-5; 7 bases fit TRBD1. Germline lookup yields CDR1 SSHAT and CDR2 FNYEAQ (reference sequence). This CDR3 contains 15 residues. CDR3 nucleotides: TGTGCTAGCAGCCGAATGTCTGGGGGACAGCAGACCCAGTACTTC. Its protein product is CASSRMSGGQQTQYF.

This chain connects TRBV6-5 to TRBJ1-2, with D possibly TRBD1 on 5 matching bases. This CDR3 comprises 14 residues. Trimming took off 7 bases at V and 5 bases at J, with 17 bases between the two ends. Germline values: CDR1 MNHEY, CDR2 SVGAGI. The CDR3 loop is CASKNRSSIYGYTF. CDR3 DNA sequence: TGTGCCAGCAAGAACAGGTCCTCGATTTATGGCTACACCTTC.

The chain has TRBV7-9 and TRBJ1-1; the match to TRBD1 covers 12 bases. V dropped 3 bases and J dropped 7; count of bases not matched to a gene: 9. There are 16 residues in the CDR3. Germline V lookup: CDR1 SEHNR, CDR2 FQNEAQ (reference sequence). The CDR3 here is CASSFRDRGRRDEAFF. The CDR3 coding sequence is TGTGCCAGCAGCTTCCGGGACAGGGGGCGGAGAGATGAAGCTTTCTTT.

This clonotype turned up a few times. The rearrangement uses TRBV20-1 and TRBJ2-1, with D uncertain. The V and J ends lost 5 bases and 6 bases respectively, with 11 bases between them. This CDR3 is 12 amino acids long. The germline V gene has CDR1 DFQATT and CDR2 SNEGSKA (reference sequence). CDR3 nucleotides: TGCAGTGCTGCCTCTGCCGTCAATGAGCAGTTCTTC. The encoded protein is CSAASAVNEQFF.

This clonotype occurred a few times. This CDR3 reads CASGKLTGENEKLFF. CDR3 nucleotides: TGTGCCAGCGGAAAATTGACAGGGGAAAATGAAAAACTGTTTTTT. The chain combines TRBV6-1 with TRBJ1-4; 8 bases line up with TRBD1. Germline values: CDR1 MNHNS, CDR2 SASEGT. V was clipped by 8 bases and J by 5 bases; unmatched bases: 10. The CDR3 has 15 amino acids.

This clonotype was found a few times. V gene TRBV29-1 combines with J gene TRBJ1-2; 8 bases are shared with TRBD1. CDR1 SQVTM and CDR2 ANQGSEA come from the germline V gene. This CDR3 spans 12 amino acids. DNA for the CDR3: TGCAGTTCTGTGCAGGGGGCAAATGGCTACACCTTC. Encoded protein: CSSVQGANGYTF.

The chain uses TRBV27 and TRBJ1-3; D gene ambiguous. CDR1 is MNHEY, CDR2 SMNVEV, per germline (reference sequence). V lost 4 bases and J 10 bases, leaving 11 bases between the germline ends. The CDR3 totals 12 residues. CDR3 in amino acids: CASSSPSRTIYF. The CDR3 DNA reads as TGTGCCAGCAGTTCCCCATCGAGAACCATATATTTT.

The chain employs TRBV7-2 and TRBJ2-1; 8 bases fit TRBD1. The J call is doubtful: the DNA matches TRBJ2-7 better. The CDR3 consists of 16 residues. Looked up from germline, CDR1 is SGHTA and CDR2 is FQGNSA. CDR3 in DNA: TGTGCCAGCAGCTTACGTGCCCAGGGGGCCTCGGGCGAGCAGTACTTC. Translated: CASSLRAQGASGEQYF.

This chain joins TRBV24-1 and TRBJ2-7; maybe TRBD2 (5 bases). The J call may not be correct, given that the DNA end is closer to TRBJ2-1. CDR1 and CDR2 (germline): KGHDR, SFDVKD. The CDR3 runs 13 residues. CDR3: CATMDSLLNEQFF. CDR3 DNA: TGTGCCACTATGGACTCTCTCTTAAATGAGCAGTTCTTC.

The chain combines TRBV6-1 with TRBJ2-5; TRBD1 might be the D (6 bases). Germline CDR1 and CDR2: MNHNS and SASEGT. V lost 7 bases and J 7 bases, leaving 19 bases between the germline ends. There are 14 residues in the CDR3. The CDR3 loop reads CASNRAPSLGTQYF. CDR3 coding DNA: TGTGCCAGCAACAGGGCGCCCTCACTTGGGACCCAGTACTTC.

This clonotype occurred a few times. The genes are TRBV7-2 and TRBJ2-3; weak D call: TRBD2 (6 bases). The V and J ends lost 1 base and 10 bases respectively, with 12 bases between them. The CDR3 spans 13 residues. CDR1 is SGHTA and CDR2 is FQGNSA in the germline V gene. Written as DNA, the CDR3 is TGTGCCAGCAGCTTAGATGGGACGGGGGCGCAGTATTTT. This codes for CASSLDGTGAQYF. Drawing the rest from reference TRBV7-2 and TRBJ2-3, the complete variable domain is GAGVSQSPSNKVTEKGKDVELRCDPISGHTALYWYRQSLGQGLEFLIYFQGNSAPDKSGLPSDRFSAERTGGSVSTLTIQRTQQEDSAVYLCASSLDGTGAQYFGPGTRLTVL.

This clonotype turned up a few times. J is TRBJ1-2 and V is TRBV11-2, with D uncertain. V lost 2 bases and J 3 bases, leaving 7 bases between the germline ends. Germline lookup yields CDR1 SGHAT and CDR2 FQNNGV. CDR3 length: 13 amino acids. In nucleotides, the CDR3 is TGTGCCAGCAGCTTAATTAGGGACTATGGCTACACCTTC. Translating it yields CASSLIRDYGYTF.

Here the CDR3 DNA reads TGCGCCAGCAGAGGCGGCGGGAGGGAACAAGAGACCCAGTACTTC. Protein product: CASRGGGREQETQYF. The rearrangement joins TRBV5-1 to TRBJ2-5; 9 bases are a match to TRBD2. The germline V gene has CDR1 SGHRS and CDR2 YFSETQ. CDR3 length: 15 residues. With V trimmed by 5 bases and J by 2 bases, 7 bases remained unmatched.

This clonotype was counted between two and nine times. The V and J genes are TRBV20-1 and TRBJ2-5; D is unresolved. The DNA end favors TRBJ2-7, so the J call may be wrong. This CDR3 spans 14 amino acids. Germline CDR1 DFQATT, CDR2 SNEGSKA (reference sequence). The CDR3: CSARGRSSSYEQYF. The CDR3 nucleotides read TGCAGTGCTAGAGGCCGCTCAAGCTCCTACGAGCAGTACTTC.

This clonotype was observed a few times. The chain recombines TRBV7-3 with TRBJ1-1; D not resolved. This CDR3 has 15 amino acids. The V and J ends lost 2 bases and 4 bases respectively, with 14 bases between them. Germline CDR1 and CDR2: SGHTA and FQGTGA. CDR3 residues: CASSLLPDRGTEAFF. As DNA, the CDR3 is TGTGCCAGCAGCTTACTTCCGGATCGGGGCACTGAAGCTTTCTTT.

The rearrangement uses TRBV5-1 and TRBJ2-1; 8 bases are shared with TRBD2. The CDR3 runs to 15 residues. Germline V gene sequence: CDR1 SGHRS, CDR2 YFSETQ. Unmatched junction bases numbered 3, after V lost 4 bases and J lost 0 bases. The CDR3 here is CASSGGGRSYNEQFF. For the CDR3, the DNA is TGCGCCAGCAGCGGCGGGGGGCGCTCCTACAATGAGCAGTTCTTC.

This clonotype was seen only a few times. The chain links TRBV3-1 to TRBJ1-1; D not resolved. The CDR3 covers 12 residues. V lost 1 base and J lost 10, with 10 bases in between. Looked up from germline, CDR1 is LGHDT and CDR2 is YNNKEL (reference sequence). This CDR3 is CASSQGPARAFF. The CDR3 region has the DNA TGTGCCAGCAGCCAAGGTCCGGCCAGAGCTTTCTTT.

This clonotype has a count of ten or more. The chain links TRBV12-3 or TRBV12-4 to TRBJ2-7; D is perhaps TRBD1 (6 bases). The CDR3 has 13 amino acids. V lost 3 bases and J lost 2, with 8 bases in between. The CDR3 DNA is TGTGCCAGCAGTTTTAGGGACACCTACGAGCAGTACTTC. This sequence encodes CASSFRDTYEQYF.

The gene calls are TRBV5-1 and TRBJ2-5, with 7 bases aligning to TRBD1. Germline V gene lookup returns CDR1 SGHRS and CDR2 YFSETQ. The CDR3 is made up of 15 amino acids. V gave up 4 bases and J gave up 2 bases; unmatched junction bases: 8. The CDR3 protein is CASSLQTGSQETQYF. CDR3 coding DNA: TGCGCCAGCAGCCTACAGACAGGGTCACAAGAGACCCAGTACTTC.